Listed here is a single T cell receptor (beta chain). Profiled with immunoSEQ multiplex PCR; TCRdb holds only in-frame clones, not every one. The table has 400,000 to 450,000 clones, around 90% seen once. The CDR3 is 14 residues long. Trimming removed 0 bases at V and 9 bases at J, with 11 bases between. CDR1 is LNHDA, CDR2 SQIVND, per germline (reference sequence). These data come from a study of Ad26.COV2.S vaccination and SARS-CoV-2 variants. Treatment in this sample: around 19 received Ad26.COV2.S at low or high dose, single or two shots; roughly five received placebo; per-sample allocation not given. Following the first vaccine or placebo injection, samples were taken on day 63.

The sample was peripheral blood, taken in a trial of Ad26.COV2.S vaccine versus placebo. The sequence was collected from a person aged 18 to 65 who received the Ad26.COV2.S COVID-19 vaccine or a placebo. This chain uses TRBV19 with TRBJ2-2; no reliable D call. This CDR3 reads CASSIDPRRRELFF. CDR3 sequence (DNA): TGTGCCAGTAGTATAGACCCCCGGCGGAGGGAGCTGTTTTTT. The whole variable domain, remainder taken from reference TRBV19 and TRBJ2-2, is DGGITQSPKYLFRKEGQNVTLSCEQNLNHDAMYWYRQDPGQGLRLIYYSQIVNDFQKGDIAEGYSVSREKKESFPLTVTSAQKNPTAFYLCASSIDPRRRELFFGEGSRLTVL.